The clone carrying this TCR beta chain was seen more than once but under ten times. The method was immunoSEQ multiplex PCR; TCRdb's version includes in-frame clones alone and lacks a portion of them. Counted here are 250,000 or so clones, approximately 90% occurring once; the ten biggest clones make up 3%. V lost 7 bases to trimming and J lost 4 bases; unmatched junction nucleotides: 9. Germline lookup yields CDR1 SEHNR and CDR2 FQNEAQ (reference sequence). CDR3 length equals 14 residues. The sample is drawn from a study of blood T cell repertoires in COVID-19. Study at large: The United States, Italy and Spain were the sources of the acute and convalescent COVID-19 samples. The cDNA or gDNA used as material had been derived from T cells, B-cell-depleted T cells, or PBMCs.

The sequenced sample was peripheral blood. This rearrangement joins TRBV7-9 to TRBJ1-2; 7 bases are a match to TRBD1. The receptor's source is a woman under 40 with active or convalescent COVID-19. The CDR3 reads CASTRTQGIYGYTF. CDR3 nucleotide sequence: TGTGCCAGCACGCGAACACAGGGGATCTATGGCTACACCTTC.